Following are 20 T cell receptor beta chains from one sample sequenced in a study of monozygotic twins with inflammatory bowel disease. Each CDR3 protein gets one entry in TCRdb, which reprocessed the 5' RACE reads and gives no DNA. Here the sample table reports 420,000 or so distinct CDR3 sequences. The sequencing input was blood. The source is a human donor with ulcerative colitis or Crohn's disease, or a healthy co-twin of an affected twin (not recorded which).

The V call is TRBV15, the J call TRBJ2-1; the TRBD1 assignment by TCRdb is unverifiable without DNA. Germline CDR1 is LNHNV and CDR2 is YYDKDF (reference sequence). There are 17 residues in the CDR3. CDR3 sequence reads: CATSREDGGLTYNEQFF.

The chain joins TRBV18 to TRBJ2-3. In germline, CDR1 is KGHSH, CDR2 LQKENI. CDR3 length: 16 residues. The CDR3 reads CASTPRGRQSTDTQYF.

The chain couples TRBV5-5 to TRBJ1-2; the TCRdb call, TRBD1, lacks DNA for checking. The CDR3 length is 13 residues. From germline, CDR1 is SGHKS and CDR2 YYEKEE (reference sequence). This CDR3 is CASSPSPGYGYTF.

The chain combines TRBV10-3 with TRBJ2-1; TCRdb designates TRBD2, a call that cannot be tested without DNA. Germline CDR1 is ENHRY and CDR2 is SYGVKD. This CDR3 is built from 15 residues. Here the CDR3 reads CAISAQRERDNEQFF.

The chain recombines TRBV29-1 with TRBJ1-5; TCRdb returns TRBD1, unconfirmable since there is no DNA. This CDR3 region has 13 residues. The V gene's germline CDR1 is SQVTM and CDR2 ANQGSEA. The CDR3 is CSVQEDSLLPQHF.

This chain links TRBV9 with TRBJ2-5; TCRdb calls TRBD1, which cannot be checked without DNA. The CDR3 is made up of 13 amino acids. Germline V gene data show CDR1 as SGDLS and CDR2 as YYNGEE. CDR3 sequence reads: CASSVGGTETQYF.

The J gene is TRBJ2-5, the V gene TRBV7-3; no DNA is available, so the TRBD2 call from TCRdb remains unchecked. The CDR3 length is 19 residues. Germline V gene lookup returns CDR1 SGHTA and CDR2 FQGTGA. The CDR3: CASSLMAPGSSSGSETQYF.

J is TRBJ2-1 and V is TRBV5-1; TCRdb proposes TRBD2, but this gene call is untestable without DNA. This CDR3 region has 15 residues. The germline CDR1 and CDR2 sequences are SGHRS and YFSETQ. The CDR3 loop is CASSAGATTGNEQFF.

This rearrangement joins TRBV3-1 to TRBJ2-1; TCRdb outputs TRBD2, but without DNA this stays unchecked. This CDR3 is built from 15 residues. Germline CDR1 LGHDT, CDR2 YNNKEL (reference sequence). Here the CDR3 reads CASSRRGRSYNEQFF.

The J gene is TRBJ2-7, the V gene TRBV7-2; TCRdb returns TRBD2, unconfirmable since there is no DNA. The CDR3 spans 16 residues. Germline values: CDR1 SGHTA, CDR2 FQGNSA. Here the CDR3 reads CASSPVSGGGFYEQYF.

The chain has TRBV2 and TRBJ1-5. Germline CDR1 reads SNHLY; CDR2 reads FYNNEI. This CDR3 region has 19 residues. CDR3 in amino acids: CASSEAGGAPPAGNQPQHF.

The chain employs TRBV10-3 and TRBJ1-2. From germline, CDR1 is ENHRY and CDR2 SYGVKD. This CDR3 has 15 residues. The CDR3 loop is CAISESVGFNYGYTF.

The CDR3 region is CASSFTITGQQETQYF. The rearrangement links TRBV28 to TRBJ2-5; the TCRdb call, TRBD1, lacks DNA for checking. This CDR3 region has 16 residues. Germline V CDR1 and CDR2: MDHEN, SYDVKM.

The genes are TRBV27 and TRBJ1-5; lacking DNA, the TRBD1 call made by TCRdb goes unchecked. CDR1 is MNHEY and CDR2 is SMNVEV in the germline V gene (reference sequence). The CDR3 is 15 amino acids. CDR3 sequence: CASSRDRFGNQPQHF.

This sequence joins TRBV6-1 and TRBJ1-1. This CDR3 has 13 amino acids. Germline CDR1 MNHNS, CDR2 SASEGT. CDR3 region: CASSVFAGTEAFF.

This chain links TRBV11-3 with TRBJ2-3; TCRdb gives TRBD1 as the D gene, but with no DNA this cannot be confirmed. This CDR3 is built from 14 residues. Germline-derived CDR1 and CDR2 are SGHNT and YENEEA. Here the CDR3 reads CASSSRGGADTQYF.

J is TRBJ2-1 and V is TRBV15; the D call from TCRdb, TRBD2, cannot be confirmed without DNA. Per the germline V gene, CDR1 is LNHNV and CDR2 is YYDKDF (reference sequence). This CDR3 is built from 13 residues. The CDR3 here is CATSREVAREQFF.

This chain connects TRBV18 to TRBJ1-1. There are 15 residues in the CDR3. Germline assignment: CDR1 KGHSH and CDR2 LQKENI. This CDR3 is CASSLVRMMNTEAFF.

The chain carries TRBV6-4 and TRBJ2-5; there is no DNA to check the TCRdb D call of TRBD1. Germline assignment: CDR1 MRHNA and CDR2 SNTAGT. This CDR3 is 13 amino acids long. The CDR3 protein is CASSLAPGETQYF.

The chain links TRBV18 to TRBJ2-6; TCRdb outputs TRBD1, but without DNA this stays unchecked. The CDR3 sequence is 16 residues long. The V gene's germline CDR1 is KGHSH and CDR2 LQKENI. CDR3 residues: CASSDDRGLGANVLTF.